This record looks at one TCR beta chain sequence and its context. The antigen is not known. Produced via immunoSEQ multiplex PCR; TCRdb's table is partial and in-frame only. The sample has 85,000 to 100,000 clones; about nine tenths are singletons. This sample was taken from a study of T cell responses to AZD1222 COVID-19 vaccine. General study findings and limits: The CD4 TCRs associated with vaccination extended across spike and predominated at 160-218 and 743-854. Donors skewed white British and female; clonal diversity was possibly underestimated. Scientists sampled the repertoires only once the peak T cell response had passed. Close to half of spike-specific TCRs reportedly recognize unmutated variant regions.

Trimming stripped 5 bases from V and 4 bases from J, with 8 bases between. Germline V CDR1 and CDR2: LGHDT, YNNKEL (reference sequence). CDR3 size: 12 residues. This chain links TRBV3-1 (or the pseudogene TRBV3-2) with TRBJ1-2; D remains unclear. Sample: peripheral blood, taken on day 0 of AZD1222 vaccination. The sequence was obtained from an adult in good health. The CDR3 here is CASSDGPYGYTF. CDR3 bases: TGTGCCAGCAGCGACGGACCCTATGGCTACACCTTC.